The TCR beta chain under discussion was sequenced for a study of blood T cell repertoires in COVID-19. The CDR3 totals 12 residues. Germline CDR1 reads SGHTA; CDR2 reads FQGTGA. V lost 5 bases and J 7 bases, leaving 9 bases between the germline ends. Clones were read by immunoSEQ multiplex PCR, and TCRdb kept only the in-frame ones, dropping some. The repertoire has 360,000 or so clones, roughly 87% of them found once; the top ten carry approximately 3.1%. The study assigned cohorts using participant-reported clinical history. Among Cohort 3 donors, those recovered had two negative PCRs, clearance, or symptom resolution. This clone appeared once.

The chain combines TRBV7-3 with TRBJ2-1; no reliable D call. Sequencing input: PBMCs or T cells enriched from blood (not recorded which). The clonotype originates from a woman in her twenties or thirties who had recovered from COVID-19. The CDR3 loop reads CASSPGLNEQFF. CDR3 nucleotide sequence: TGTGCCAGCAGCCCGGGTCTGAATGAGCAGTTCTTC.